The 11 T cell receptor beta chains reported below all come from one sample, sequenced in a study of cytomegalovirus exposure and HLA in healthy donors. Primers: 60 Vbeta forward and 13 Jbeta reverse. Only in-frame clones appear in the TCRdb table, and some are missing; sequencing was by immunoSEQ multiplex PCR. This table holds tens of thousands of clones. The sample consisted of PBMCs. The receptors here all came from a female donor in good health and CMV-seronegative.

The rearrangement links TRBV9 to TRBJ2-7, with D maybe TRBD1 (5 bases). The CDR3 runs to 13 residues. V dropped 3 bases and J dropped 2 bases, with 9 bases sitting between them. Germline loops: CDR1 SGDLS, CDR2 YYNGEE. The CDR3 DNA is TGTGCCAGCAGCGGGGGCTCAGCCTACGAGCAGTACTTC. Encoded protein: CASSGGSAYEQYF.

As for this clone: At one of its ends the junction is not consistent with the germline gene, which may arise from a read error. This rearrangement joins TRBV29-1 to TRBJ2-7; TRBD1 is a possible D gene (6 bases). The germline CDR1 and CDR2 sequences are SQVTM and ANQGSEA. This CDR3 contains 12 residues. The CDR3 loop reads CSVEDRYYEQYF. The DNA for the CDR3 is TGCAGCGTAGAAGACAGGTACTACGAGCAGTACTTC.

As DNA, the CDR3 is TGTGCCAGCTCACCCCAATCATCGGGGTTTGGGAACACTGAAGCTTTCTTT. Translated, it gives CASSPQSSGFGNTEAFF. The rearrangement links TRBV18 to TRBJ1-1; D remains unclear. Trimming left V 3 bases short and J 1 base short, with 18 bases between. This CDR3 comprises 17 residues. Germline CDR1 and CDR2: KGHSH and LQKENI.

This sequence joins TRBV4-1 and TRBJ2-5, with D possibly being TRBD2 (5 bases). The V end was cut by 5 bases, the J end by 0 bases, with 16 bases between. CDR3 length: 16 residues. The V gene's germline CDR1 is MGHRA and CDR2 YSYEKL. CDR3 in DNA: TGCGCCAGCAGCTTCTCGACTACCTGGTACCAAGAGACCCAGTACTTC. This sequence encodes CASSFSTTWYQETQYF.

CDR3 sequence reads: CASSLWSGADTQYF. CDR3 DNA sequence: TGTGCCAGCAGCTTGTGGTCGGGGGCAGATACGCAGTATTTT. The rearrangement uses TRBV5-4 and TRBJ2-3; D possibly corresponds to TRBD2 (6 bases). Trimming took off 1 base at V and 4 bases at J, with 10 bases between the two ends. The CDR3 spans 14 residues. Germline V CDR1 and CDR2: SGHNT, YYREEE (reference sequence).

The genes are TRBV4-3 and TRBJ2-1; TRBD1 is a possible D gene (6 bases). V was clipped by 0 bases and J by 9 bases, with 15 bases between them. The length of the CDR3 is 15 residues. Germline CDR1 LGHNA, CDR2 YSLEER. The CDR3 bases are TGCGCCAGCAGCCAAGAAGTGCGCCTAGGGGGTGAGCAGTTCTTC. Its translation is CASSQEVRLGGEQFF.

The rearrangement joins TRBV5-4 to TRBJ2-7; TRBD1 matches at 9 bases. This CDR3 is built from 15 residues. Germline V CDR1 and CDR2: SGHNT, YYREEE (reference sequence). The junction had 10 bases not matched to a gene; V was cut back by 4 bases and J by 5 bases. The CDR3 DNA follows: TGTGCCAGCAGCGGACCGGGACAGGGTATCGACGAGCAGTACTTC. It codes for CASSGPGQGIDEQYF.

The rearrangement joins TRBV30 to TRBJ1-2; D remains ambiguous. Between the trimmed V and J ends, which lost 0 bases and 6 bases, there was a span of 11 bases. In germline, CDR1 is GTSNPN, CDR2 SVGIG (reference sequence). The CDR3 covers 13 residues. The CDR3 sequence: CAWSVLVTDGYTF. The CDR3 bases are TGTGCCTGGAGTGTACTCGTAACGGATGGCTACACCTTC.

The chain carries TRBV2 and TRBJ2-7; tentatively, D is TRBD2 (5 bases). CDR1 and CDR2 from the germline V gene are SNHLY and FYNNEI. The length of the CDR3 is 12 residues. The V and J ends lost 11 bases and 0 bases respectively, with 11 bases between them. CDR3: CAGRGSSYEQYF. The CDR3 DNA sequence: TGTGCCGGAAGAGGGTCCTCCTACGAGCAGTACTTC.

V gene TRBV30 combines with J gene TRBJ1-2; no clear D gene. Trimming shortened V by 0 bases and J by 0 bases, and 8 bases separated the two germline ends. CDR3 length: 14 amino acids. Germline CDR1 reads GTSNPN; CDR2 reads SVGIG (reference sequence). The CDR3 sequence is CAWSVPLSNYGYTF. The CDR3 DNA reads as TGTGCCTGGAGTGTCCCCCTATCTAACTATGGCTACACCTTC.

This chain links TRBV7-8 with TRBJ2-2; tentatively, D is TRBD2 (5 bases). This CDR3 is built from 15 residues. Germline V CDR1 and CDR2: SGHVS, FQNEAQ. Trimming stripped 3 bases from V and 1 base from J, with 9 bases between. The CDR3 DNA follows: TGTGCCAGCAGCTTCCGGACTGGGAACACCGGGGAGCTGTTTTTT. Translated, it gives CASSFRTGNTGELFF.